The rows below give T cell receptor beta chains drawn from one sample of a study of molecular identifiers for immune sequencing clone quantification. TCRdb reanalysed the PCR reads using MiXCR and keeps one entry per CDR3 protein. Here the sample spans 460,000 or so distinct CDR3 sequences, 25% being singletons. Sequencing was performed on naive CD8+ T cells from blood, with Jurkat cell RNA spiked in. The receptors originated from a human donor in good health. Some libraries in this study had Jurkat cell RNA spiked in. Each CDR3 is given with its conserved first and last residue. A D gene is named only where the DNA matches it firmly. Clone size, where shown, is once, few, many, or a class for clones that have expanded.

J: TRBJ2-5; V: TRBV3-1; size: .; D: TRBD2; DNA: TGTGCCAGCAGCCAGGGAGGACTAGCGGGGGGCGAGAAAGAGACCCCGTACTTC; CDR3: CASSQGGLAGGEKETPYF
J: TRBJ2-7; V: TRBV12-3/TRBV12-4; size: .; D: TRBD2; DNA: TGTGCCAGCAGTACCCCTACACTAGCGAGTTACGCGCAGTACTTC; CDR3: CASSTPTLASYAQYF
J: TRBJ2-2; V: TRBV9; size: .; D: TRBD2; DNA: TGTGCCAGCAGCGGTGGACTAGCGGAGAACACCGGGGAGCTGTTTTTT; CDR3: CASSGGLAENTGELFF
J: TRBJ1-1; V: TRBV27; size: .; D: .; DNA: TGTGCCAGCAGTTTAGGGCAGGCCCCCGGGTACTCTGAAGCTTTCTTT; CDR3: CASSLGQAPGYSEAFF
J: TRBJ1-1; V: TRBV7-2; size: many; D: .; DNA: TGTGCCAGCGGCCCAATGAACACTGAAGCTTTCTTT; CDR3: CASGPMNTEAFF
J: TRBJ1-6; V: TRBV14; size: .; D: TRBD1; DNA: TGTGCCAGCAGCCAAGGCAGGGGGCTTTCCTATAATTCACCCCTCCACTTT; CDR3: CASSQGRGLSYNSPLHF
J: TRBJ1-1; V: TRBV6-2/TRBV6-3; size: .; D: TRBD1; DNA: TGTGCCAGCAGCCTGACAGGGTTGGACACTGAAGCTTTCTTT; CDR3: CASSLTGLDTEAFF
J: TRBJ1-1; V: TRBV5-5; size: many; D: .; DNA: TGTGCCAGCAGCCAGACAGGAGACACTGAAGCTTTCTTT; CDR3: CASSQTGDTEAFF
J: TRBJ2-1; V: TRBV7-8; size: once; D: TRBD2; DNA: TGTGCCAGCAGCGTCGGACTAGGTAGGGATGAGCAGTTCTTC; CDR3: CASSVGLGRDEQFF
J: TRBJ2-1; V: TRBV24-1; size: many; D: .; DNA: TGTGCCACCAGTGATGCGGAGTACAATGAGCAGTTCTTC; CDR3: CATSDAEYNEQFF
J: TRBJ1-1; V: TRBV7-6; size: .; D: .; DNA: TGTGCCAGCAGCGCGGAGACGGACAGCCCAGTAGCTTTCTTT; CDR3: CASSAETDSPVAFF
J: TRBJ1-4; V: TRBV13; size: .; D: .; DNA: TGTGCCAGCAGCTTAGGCAGAGAGATGTATGAAGAACTGTTTTTT; CDR3: CASSLGREMYEELFF
J: TRBJ2-1; V: TRBV5-1; size: few; D: .; DNA: TGCGCCAGCAGCGGGATCGACACCAGCTCCTACAATGAGCAGTTCTTC; CDR3: CASSGIDTSSYNEQFF
J: TRBJ1-4; V: TRBV6-1; size: few; D: TRBD1; DNA: TGTGCCAGCAGTGACAAGGACAGGGAGACTAATGAAAAACTGTTTTTT; CDR3: CASSDKDRETNEKLFF
J: TRBJ1-2; V: TRBV7-9; size: few; D: .; DNA: TGTGCCAGCAGCTTAGCTGTAGGACAGATGTTTCATGGCTACACCTTC; CDR3: CASSLAVGQMFHGYTF
J: TRBJ1-1; V: TRBV13; size: few; D: .; DNA: TGTGCCAGCAGCTTAGTTACGGGCTTGAACACTGAAGCTTTCTTT; CDR3: CASSLVTGLNTEAFF
J: TRBJ1-5; V: TRBV4-3; size: .; D: .; DNA: TGCGCCAGCAGCCCTTCCCGGGACTCAAATCAGCCCCAGCATTTT; CDR3: CASSPSRDSNQPQHF
J: TRBJ1-2; V: TRBV7-9; size: few; D: .; DNA: TGTGCCAGCAGCTTAGCCCTTCCAGAGGCCTATGGCTACACCTTC; CDR3: CASSLALPEAYGYTF
J: TRBJ2-7; V: TRBV20-1; size: .; D: .; DNA: TGCAGTGCTAGAGATTTGGACAGCCTCTCCTACGAGCAGTACTTC; CDR3: CSARDLDSLSYEQYF
J: TRBJ2-7; V: TRBV29-1; size: many; D: TRBD2; DNA: TGCAGCTCGCTCACAGCGGGGGACGAGCAGTACTTC; CDR3: CSSLTAGDEQYF
J: TRBJ2-3; V: TRBV20-1; size: few; D: TRBD2; DNA: TGCAGTGCGGTAATGACTAGCGGGAGAGCCACAGATACGCAGTATTTT; CDR3: CSAVMTSGRATDTQYF
J: TRBJ1-5; V: TRBV12-3/TRBV12-4; size: .; D: .; DNA: TGTCCCAGCAGTCCTGGTAGCAATCAGCCCCAGCATTTT; CDR3: CPSSPGSNQPQHF
J: TRBJ2-7; V: TRBV7-2; size: many; D: .; DNA: TGTGCCAGCAGCTTCACTAGCCCTATCACCGAGCAGTACTTC; CDR3: CASSFTSPITEQYF
J: TRBJ1-1; V: TRBV12-3/TRBV12-4; size: many; D: .; DNA: TGTGCCAGCAGTCGAACGGGCACTGAAGCTTTCTTT; CDR3: CASSRTGTEAFF
J: TRBJ2-2; V: TRBV12-3/TRBV12-4; size: .; D: .; DNA: TGTGCCAGCAGTCCGGGACTGCCCACCGGGGAGCTGTTTTTT; CDR3: CASSPGLPTGELFF
J: TRBJ2-7; V: TRBV5-1; size: few; D: TRBD1; DNA: TGCGCCAGCAGCTTGGATAACAGGGGACCCTACGAGCAGTACTTC; CDR3: CASSLDNRGPYEQYF
J: TRBJ2-3; V: TRBV7-9; size: once; D: .; DNA: TGTGCCAGCAGCCCGATAAACAAAGATACGCAGTATTTT; CDR3: CASSPINKDTQYF
J: TRBJ1-6; V: TRBV6-5; size: .; D: .; DNA: TGTGCCAGCAGTTACTCTGGTGCGCGGAGGGGTAATTCACCCCTCCACTTT; CDR3: CASSYSGARRGNSPLHF
J: TRBJ2-7; V: TRBV28; size: many; D: TRBD1; DNA: TGTGCCAGCAGTTTCGTCAGGACAGGAGCCTACGAGCAGTACTTC; CDR3: CASSFVRTGAYEQYF
J: TRBJ2-3; V: TRBV6-5; size: once; D: TRBD2; DNA: TGTGCCAGCGGTCTCGGGAGGGCAGATACGCAGTATTTT; CDR3: CASGLGRADTQYF
J: TRBJ1-2; V: TRBV7-9; size: many; D: .; DNA: TGTGCCAGCGCCCCAACCCAATCCTATGGCTACACCTTC; CDR3: CASAPTQSYGYTF
J: TRBJ1-5; V: TRBV12-3/TRBV12-4; size: few; D: .; DNA: TGTGCCAGCAGTTTGTATGCAGGGAGCAATCAGCCCCAGCATTTT; CDR3: CASSLYAGSNQPQHF
J: TRBJ2-1; V: TRBV11-2; size: few; D: TRBD1; DNA: TGTGCCAGCAGCCAAAGTTTTGGGACAGGGGGAAATGAGCAGTTCTTC; CDR3: CASSQSFGTGGNEQFF
J: TRBJ2-2; V: TRBV5-4; size: few; D: .; DNA: TGTGCCAGCAGCCCGATGGGGGGCATAGACACCGGGGAGCTGTTTTTT; CDR3: CASSPMGGIDTGELFF
J: TRBJ2-1; V: TRBV12-3/TRBV12-4; size: few; D: .; DNA: TGTGCCAGCAGTTTATTACAGCACAATGAGCAGTTCTTC; CDR3: CASSLLQHNEQFF
J: TRBJ2-4; V: TRBV12-3/TRBV12-4; size: many; D: .; DNA: TGTGCCAGCAGTATCGACACACAGGGCAAAAACATTCAGTACTTC; CDR3: CASSIDTQGKNIQYF
J: TRBJ1-3; V: TRBV5-1; size: many; D: .; DNA: TGCGCCAGCAGCTTCAACACCGGAAACACCATATATTTT; CDR3: CASSFNTGNTIYF
J: TRBJ2-7; V: TRBV12-3/TRBV12-4; size: .; D: TRBD1; DNA: TGTGCCAGCAGATCCGACAGGGCTTCTACCTACGAGCAGTACTTC; CDR3: CASRSDRASTYEQYF
J: TRBJ1-1; V: TRBV19; size: few; D: .; DNA: TGTGCCAGTAAGGGCCCGGGCACAGGGTCAAGGGACACTGAAGCTTTCTTT; CDR3: CASKGPGTGSRDTEAFF
J: TRBJ1-1; V: TRBV6-5; size: many; D: .; DNA: TGTGCCAGCAGTTTGACACCTATGAACACTGAAGCTTTCTTT; CDR3: CASSLTPMNTEAFF
J: TRBJ2-7; V: TRBV6-2/TRBV6-3; size: few; D: .; DNA: TGTGCCAGCAGTTACTCGATGTTCGAGAGAGCCTACGAGCAGTACTTC; CDR3: CASSYSMFERAYEQYF
J: TRBJ2-7; V: TRBV4-1; size: many; D: .; DNA: TGCGCCAGCAGCCAAGGCCACAACGGCTACGAGCAGTACTTC; CDR3: CASSQGHNGYEQYF
J: TRBJ2-7; V: TRBV10-3; size: many; D: .; DNA: TGTGCCATCAGTGAGTCGAGACCCGAGCAGTACTTC; CDR3: CAISESRPEQYF
J: TRBJ2-3; V: TRBV20-1; size: many; D: TRBD2; DNA: TGCAGTGCTCGGGGACTAGCGGATACAGATACGCAGTATTTT; CDR3: CSARGLADTDTQYF